This TCR beta chain stems from a study of CD8 T cells in Susac syndrome. The RNA input was about 0.45 to 1 ug, and it was reverse transcribed with random hexamers. immunoSEQ multiplex PCR amplified TCR beta CDR3 across 54 Vbeta, 13 Jbeta. A single record per CDR3 protein comes from TCRdb applying MiXCR to the immunoSEQ multiplex PCR reads. The repertoire consists of 160,000 or so distinct CDR3 sequences, with about 92% occurring once and the leading ten covering roughly 0.08%. High-throughput TCR beta sequencing covered peripheral CD8+ and CD4+ T cells. As controls, healthy donors matched for age and sex were used. FACS enriched CD8+ TEMRA cells, while bulk CD8+ and CD4+ were negatively isolated. This clonotype was obtained from a human donor in good health. Source material: CD4+ T cells from PBMCs.

CDR3 in DNA: TGTGCCAGCAGGCCCGGGCTAGCATTGGAGACCCAGTACTTC. Protein product: CASRPGLALETQYF. The chain couples TRBV2 to TRBJ2-5; perhaps TRBD2 as D (5 bases). V lost 6 bases, J lost 5 bases, and 16 bases lay in between. Germline lookup yields CDR1 SNHLY and CDR2 FYNNEI. The CDR3 contains 14 residues.